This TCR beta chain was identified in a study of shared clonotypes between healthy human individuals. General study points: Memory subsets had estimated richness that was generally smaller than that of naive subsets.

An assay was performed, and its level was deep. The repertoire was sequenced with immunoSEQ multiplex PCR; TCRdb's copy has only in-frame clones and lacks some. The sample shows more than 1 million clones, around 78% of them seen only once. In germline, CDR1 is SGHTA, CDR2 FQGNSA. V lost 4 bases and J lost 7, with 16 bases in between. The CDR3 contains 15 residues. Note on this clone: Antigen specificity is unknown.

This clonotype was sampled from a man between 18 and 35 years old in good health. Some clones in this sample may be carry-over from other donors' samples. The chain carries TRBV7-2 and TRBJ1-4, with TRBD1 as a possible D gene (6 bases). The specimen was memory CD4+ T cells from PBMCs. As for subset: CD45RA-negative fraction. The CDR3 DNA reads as TGTGCCAGCAGCTACCGGGCACAGGGAGGTGAAAAACTGTTTTTT. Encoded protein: CASSYRAQGGEKLFF.